Sequencing of this TCR beta chain was carried out in a study of T cell responses to AZD1222 COVID-19 vaccine. Whole-study results and caveats: The sample set comprised mostly white British donors with more females, and clonal diversity was possibly underestimated. Only five or six people who got AZD1222 tested seropositive at baseline.

Trimming cost V 1 base and J 2 bases; bases outside gene matches: 3. CDR1 is SGHTA, CDR2 FQGNSA, per germline. This CDR3 has 15 residues. The method was immunoSEQ multiplex PCR; TCRdb's version includes in-frame clones alone and lacks a portion of them. This table has 140,000 or so clones, around nine tenths appearing once. Concerning this clone itself: As yet, its antigen is unknown.

Sequencing was performed on peripheral blood, taken 28 days after the second AZD1222 dose. This receptor was identified in an adult who received the AZD1222 COVID-19 vaccine. The chain is built from TRBV7-2 and TRBJ2-7, with 9 bases identical to TRBD2. This CDR3 reads CASSLEASGTYEQYF. The CDR3 DNA reads as TGTGCCAGCAGCTTAGAGGCTAGCGGGACCTACGAGCAGTACTTC.